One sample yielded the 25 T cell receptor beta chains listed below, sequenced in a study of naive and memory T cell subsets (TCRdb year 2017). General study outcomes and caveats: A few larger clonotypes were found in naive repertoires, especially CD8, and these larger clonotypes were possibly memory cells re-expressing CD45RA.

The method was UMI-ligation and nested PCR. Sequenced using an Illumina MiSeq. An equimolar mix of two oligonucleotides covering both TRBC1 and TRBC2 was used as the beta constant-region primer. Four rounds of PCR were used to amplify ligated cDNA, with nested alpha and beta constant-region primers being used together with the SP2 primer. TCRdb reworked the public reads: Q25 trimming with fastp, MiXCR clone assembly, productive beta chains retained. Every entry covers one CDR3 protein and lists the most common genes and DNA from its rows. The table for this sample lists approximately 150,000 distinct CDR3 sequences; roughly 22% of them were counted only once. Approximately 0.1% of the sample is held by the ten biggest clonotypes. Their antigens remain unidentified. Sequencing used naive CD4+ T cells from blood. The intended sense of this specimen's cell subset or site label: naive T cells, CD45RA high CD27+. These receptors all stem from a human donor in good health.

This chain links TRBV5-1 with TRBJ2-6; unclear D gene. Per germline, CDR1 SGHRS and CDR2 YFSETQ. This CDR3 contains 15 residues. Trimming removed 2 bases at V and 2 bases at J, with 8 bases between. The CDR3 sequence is CASSLNIPGANVLTF. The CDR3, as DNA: TGCGCCAGCAGCTTAAATATTCCTGGGGCCAACGTCCTGACTTTC. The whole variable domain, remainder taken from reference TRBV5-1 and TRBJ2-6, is KAGVTQTPRYLIKTRGQQVTLSCSPISGHRSVSWYQQTPGQGLQFLFEYFSETQRNKGNFPGRFSGRQFSNSRSEMNVSTLELGDSALYLCASSLNIPGANVLTFGAGSRLTVL.

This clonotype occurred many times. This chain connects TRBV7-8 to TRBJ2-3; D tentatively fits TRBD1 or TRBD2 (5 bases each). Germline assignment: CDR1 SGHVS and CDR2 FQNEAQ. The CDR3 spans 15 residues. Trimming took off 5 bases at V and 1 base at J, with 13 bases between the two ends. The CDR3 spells CASSLWDGGTDTQYF. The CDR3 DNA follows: TGTGCCAGCAGCCTATGGGACGGAGGCACAGATACGCAGTATTTT. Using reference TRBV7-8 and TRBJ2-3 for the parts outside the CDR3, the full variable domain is GAGVSQSPRYKVAKRGQDVALRCDPISGHVSLFWYQQALGQGPEFLTYFQNEAQLDKSGLPSDRFFAERPEGSVSTLKIQRTQQEDSAVYLCASSLWDGGTDTQYFGPGTRLTVL.

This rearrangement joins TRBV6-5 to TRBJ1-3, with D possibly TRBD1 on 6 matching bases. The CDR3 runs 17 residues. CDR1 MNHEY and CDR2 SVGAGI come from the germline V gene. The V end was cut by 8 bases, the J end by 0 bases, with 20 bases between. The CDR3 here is CASVGGTLSSSGNTIYF. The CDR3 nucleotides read TGTGCCAGCGTTGGGGGGACATTGTCCAGCTCTGGAAACACCATATATTTT.

This CDR3 is CASRPDGYGTYEQYF. CDR3 nucleotide sequence: TGTGCCAGCAGGCCAGACGGTTATGGGACCTACGAGCAGTACTTC. The rearrangement joins TRBV12-3 or TRBV12-4 to TRBJ2-7; D gene uncertain. V dropped 6 bases and J dropped 2 bases, with 17 bases sitting between them. The CDR3 covers 15 residues.

The chain's CDR3 is CAGDSTQYNEQFF. The DNA for the CDR3 is TGTGCCGGAGACAGCACTCAGTACAATGAGCAGTTCTTC. This rearrangement joins TRBV6-1 to TRBJ2-1, with a weak D call TRBD1 (5 bases). Germline values: CDR1 MNHNS, CDR2 SASEGT. The V gene lost 11 bases and the J gene lost 4 bases, with 15 bases spanning the gap. The CDR3 runs to 13 residues.

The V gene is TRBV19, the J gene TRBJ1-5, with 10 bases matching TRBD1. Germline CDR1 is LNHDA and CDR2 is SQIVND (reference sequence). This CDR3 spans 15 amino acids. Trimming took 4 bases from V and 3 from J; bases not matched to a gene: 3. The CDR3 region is CASSRDRGDNQPQHF. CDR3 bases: TGTGCCAGTAGTAGGGACAGGGGTGACAATCAGCCCCAGCATTTT. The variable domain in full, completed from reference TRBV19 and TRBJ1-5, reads DGGITQSPKYLFRKEGQNVTLSCEQNLNHDAMYWYRQDPGQGLRLIYYSQIVNDFQKGDIAEGYSVSREKKESFPLTVTSAQKNPTAFYLCASSRDRGDNQPQHFGDGTRLSIL.

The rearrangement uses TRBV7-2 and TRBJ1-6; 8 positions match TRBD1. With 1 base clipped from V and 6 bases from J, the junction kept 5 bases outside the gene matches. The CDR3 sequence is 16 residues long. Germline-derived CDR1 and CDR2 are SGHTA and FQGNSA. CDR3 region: CASSLGQGAGNSPLHF. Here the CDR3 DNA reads TGTGCCAGCAGCTTAGGTCAGGGGGCTGGTAATTCACCCCTCCACTTT.

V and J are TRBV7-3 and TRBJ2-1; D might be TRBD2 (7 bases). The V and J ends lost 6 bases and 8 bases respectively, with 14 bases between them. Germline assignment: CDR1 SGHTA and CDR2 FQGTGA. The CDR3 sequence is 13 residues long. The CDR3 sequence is CASSRGGGDEQFF. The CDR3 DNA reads TGTGCCAGCAGTAGGGGGGGAGGCGATGAGCAGTTCTTC.

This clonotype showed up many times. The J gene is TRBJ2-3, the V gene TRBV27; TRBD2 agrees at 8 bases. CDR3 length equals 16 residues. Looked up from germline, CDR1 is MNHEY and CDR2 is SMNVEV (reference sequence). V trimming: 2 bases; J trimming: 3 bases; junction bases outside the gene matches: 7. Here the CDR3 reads CASSLISGRSTDTQYF. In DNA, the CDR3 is TGTGCCAGCAGTTTAATCAGCGGGAGATCTACAGATACGCAGTATTTT.

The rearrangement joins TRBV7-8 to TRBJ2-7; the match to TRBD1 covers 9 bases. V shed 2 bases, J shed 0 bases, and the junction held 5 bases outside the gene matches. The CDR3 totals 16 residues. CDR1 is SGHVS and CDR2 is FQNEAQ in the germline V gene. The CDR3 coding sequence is TGTGCCAGCAGCTTATTGGGGACAGGGCCCTCCTACGAGCAGTACTTC. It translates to CASSLLGTGPSYEQYF.

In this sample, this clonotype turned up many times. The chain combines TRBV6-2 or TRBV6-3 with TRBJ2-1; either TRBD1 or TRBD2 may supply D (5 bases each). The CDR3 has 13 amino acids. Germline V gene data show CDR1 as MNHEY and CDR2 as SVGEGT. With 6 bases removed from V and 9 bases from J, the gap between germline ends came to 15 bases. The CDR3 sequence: CASRPQQRGEQFF. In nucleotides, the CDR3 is TGTGCCAGCAGACCTCAGCAGAGGGGTGAGCAGTTCTTC.

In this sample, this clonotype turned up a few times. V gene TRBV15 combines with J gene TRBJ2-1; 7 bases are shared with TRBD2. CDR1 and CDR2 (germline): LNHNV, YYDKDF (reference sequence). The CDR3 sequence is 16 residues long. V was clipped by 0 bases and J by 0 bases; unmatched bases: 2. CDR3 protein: CATSRDGRGSYNEQFF. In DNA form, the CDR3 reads TGTGCCACCAGCAGAGATGGGAGGGGCTCCTACAATGAGCAGTTCTTC.

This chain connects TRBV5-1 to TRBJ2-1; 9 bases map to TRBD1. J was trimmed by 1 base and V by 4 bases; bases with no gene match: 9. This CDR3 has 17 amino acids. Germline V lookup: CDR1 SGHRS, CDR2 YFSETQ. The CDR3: CASSPSRDRVSYNEQFF. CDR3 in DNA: TGCGCCAGCAGCCCGTCCCGGGACAGGGTATCCTACAATGAGCAGTTCTTC.

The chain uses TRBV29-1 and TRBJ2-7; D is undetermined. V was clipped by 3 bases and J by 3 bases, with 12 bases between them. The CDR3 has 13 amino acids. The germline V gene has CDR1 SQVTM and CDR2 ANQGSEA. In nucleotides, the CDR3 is TGCAGCGTTGAGATGGGTCCTGGCTACGAGCAGTACTTC. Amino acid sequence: CSVEMGPGYEQYF.

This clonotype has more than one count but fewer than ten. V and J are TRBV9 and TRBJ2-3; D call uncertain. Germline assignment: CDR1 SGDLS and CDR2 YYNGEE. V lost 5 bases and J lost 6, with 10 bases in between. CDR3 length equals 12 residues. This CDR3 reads CASRSSGDTQYF. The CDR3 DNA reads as TGTGCCAGCAGGTCCTCTGGTGATACGCAGTATTTT.

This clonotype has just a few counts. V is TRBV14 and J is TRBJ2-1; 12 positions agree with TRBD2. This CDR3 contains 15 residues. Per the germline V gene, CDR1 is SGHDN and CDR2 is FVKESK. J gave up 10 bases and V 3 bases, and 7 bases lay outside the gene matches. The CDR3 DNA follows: TGTGCCAGCAGCCAGAGACTAGCGGGAGAAGGGGAGCAGTTCTTC. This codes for CASSQRLAGEGEQFF.

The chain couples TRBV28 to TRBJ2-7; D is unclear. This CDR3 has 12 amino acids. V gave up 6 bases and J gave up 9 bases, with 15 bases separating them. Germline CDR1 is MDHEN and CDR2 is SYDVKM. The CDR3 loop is CASRGVAMGQYF. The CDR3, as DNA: TGTGCCAGCAGAGGAGTAGCCATGGGGCAGTACTTC.

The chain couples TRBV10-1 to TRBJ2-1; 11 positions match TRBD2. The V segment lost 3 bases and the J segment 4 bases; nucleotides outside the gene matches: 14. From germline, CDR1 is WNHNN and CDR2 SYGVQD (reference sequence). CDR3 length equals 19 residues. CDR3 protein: CASSDIASGRSQSYNEQFF. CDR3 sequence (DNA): TGCGCCAGCAGTGATATCGCTAGCGGGAGGTCCCAATCTTACAATGAGCAGTTCTTC.

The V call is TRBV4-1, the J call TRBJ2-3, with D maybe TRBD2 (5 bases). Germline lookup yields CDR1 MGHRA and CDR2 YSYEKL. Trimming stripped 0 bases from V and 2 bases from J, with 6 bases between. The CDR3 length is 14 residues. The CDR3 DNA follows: TGCGCCAGCAGCCAAGATCGGGACACAGATACGCAGTATTTT. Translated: CASSQDRDTDTQYF.

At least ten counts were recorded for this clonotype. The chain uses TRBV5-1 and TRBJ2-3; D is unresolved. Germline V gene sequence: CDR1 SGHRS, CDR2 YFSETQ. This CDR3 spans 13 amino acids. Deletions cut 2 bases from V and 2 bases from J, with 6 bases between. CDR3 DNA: TGCGCCAGCAGCTTTAAATTCACAGATACGCAGTATTTT. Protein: CASSFKFTDTQYF.

CDR3 sequence reads: CASKRLAEQFF. The CDR3 DNA is TGTGCCAGCAAGAGACTAGCTGAGCAGTTCTTC. This chain joins TRBV6-2 or TRBV6-3 and TRBJ2-1; 7 bases align to TRBD2. This CDR3 contains 11 residues. V lost 7 bases and J lost 9; bases outside the gene matches: 3. CDR1 and CDR2 from the germline V gene are MNHEY and SVGEGT.

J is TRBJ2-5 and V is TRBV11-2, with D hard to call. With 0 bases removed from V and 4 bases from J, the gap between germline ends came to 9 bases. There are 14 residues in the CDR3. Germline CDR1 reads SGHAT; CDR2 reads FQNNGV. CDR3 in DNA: TGTGCCAGCAGCTTAGAGGGGTTCTCAGAGACCCAGTACTTC. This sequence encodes CASSLEGFSETQYF.

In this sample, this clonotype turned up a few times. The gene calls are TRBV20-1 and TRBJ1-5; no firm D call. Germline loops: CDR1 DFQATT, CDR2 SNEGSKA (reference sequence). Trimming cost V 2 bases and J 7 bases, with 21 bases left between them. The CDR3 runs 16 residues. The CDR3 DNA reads TGCAGTGCTAGACCGCGGCAGGAGGAGTGGATACAGCCCCAGCATTTT. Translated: CSARPRQEEWIQPQHF.

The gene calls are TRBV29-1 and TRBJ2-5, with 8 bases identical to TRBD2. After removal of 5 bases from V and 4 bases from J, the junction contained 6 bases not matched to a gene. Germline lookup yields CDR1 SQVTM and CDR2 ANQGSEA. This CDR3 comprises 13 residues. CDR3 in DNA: TGCAGCGTTCCAACGGGAGGGGGAGAGACCCAGTACTTC. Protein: CSVPTGGGETQYF.

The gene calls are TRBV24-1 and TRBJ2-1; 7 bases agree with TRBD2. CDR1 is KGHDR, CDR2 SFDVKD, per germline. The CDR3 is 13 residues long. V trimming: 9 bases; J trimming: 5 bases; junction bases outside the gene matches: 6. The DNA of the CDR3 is TGTGCCACCGCGGGAGCGGGGAACAATGAGCAGTTCTTC. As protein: CATAGAGNNEQFF.